Listed below are T cell receptor beta chains from one sample, sequenced in a study of blood T cell repertoires in COVID-19. Assay used: immunoSEQ multiplex PCR; TCRdb lists only in-frame clones, some missing. The sample has hundreds of thousands of clones, 85% seen once. Sequences were obtained from PBMCs or T cells enriched from blood (not recorded which). The receptors derive from a woman aged 30 to 39 who had been exposed to COVID-19. Both conserved end residues are part of each CDR3. Fields, in order: clone size, D gene, V gene, J gene, CDR3 protein, CDR3 DNA. A D gene is named only where the DNA matches it firmly. Clone size is given for some rows only: seen once, a few or many times, or a class if the clone is expanded.

clone_size: NA; d_call: TRBD1; v_call: TRBV19; j_call: TRBJ1-2; cdr3_aa: CASNTGQGKGYTF; cdr3_nt: TGTGCCAGTAATACCGGACAGGGGAAAGGCTACACCTTC
clone_size: few; d_call: NA; v_call: TRBV7-9; j_call: TRBJ2-2; cdr3_aa: CASSLSQNTGELFF; cdr3_nt: TGTGCCAGCAGCTTATCCCAGAACACCGGGGAGCTGTTTTTT
clone_size: few; d_call: NA; v_call: TRBV6-5; j_call: TRBJ1-1; cdr3_aa: CASSQRVGNTEAFF; cdr3_nt: TGTGCCAGCAGCCAACGGGTGGGGAACACTGAAGCTTTCTTT
clone_size: NA; d_call: TRBD2; v_call: TRBV6-5; j_call: TRBJ2-1; cdr3_aa: CASRQSGSSYNEQFF; cdr3_nt: TGTGCCAGCAGGCAAAGCGGGAGTTCCTACAATGAGCAGTTCTTC
clone_size: NA; d_call: NA; v_call: TRBV27; j_call: TRBJ1-3; cdr3_aa: CASSLRGTSGNTIYF; cdr3_nt: TGTGCCAGCAGTTTACGAGGAACCTCTGGAAACACCATATATTTT
clone_size: NA; d_call: TRBD2; v_call: TRBV19; j_call: TRBJ2-7; cdr3_aa: CASRPSGTSSYEQYF; cdr3_nt: TGTGCCAGTAGGCCCTCCGGGACTAGCTCCTACGAGCAGTACTTC
clone_size: few; d_call: TRBD2; v_call: TRBV2; j_call: TRBJ2-7; cdr3_aa: CASNPGTSGGAIRRYF; cdr3_nt: TGTGCCAGCAACCCCGGGACTAGCGGGGGGGCCATTCGGCGGTACTTC
clone_size: NA; d_call: TRBD1; v_call: TRBV7-9; j_call: TRBJ1-2; cdr3_aa: CASSPNQGGGYTF; cdr3_nt: TGTGCCAGCAGCCCTAACCAGGGGGGTGGCTACACCTTC
clone_size: NA; d_call: TRBD1; v_call: TRBV6-5; j_call: TRBJ1-1; cdr3_aa: CASSTGTGNTEAFF; cdr3_nt: TGTGCCAGCAGTACCGGGACAGGGAACACTGAAGCTTTCTTT
clone_size: NA; d_call: TRBD2; v_call: TRBV5-4; j_call: TRBJ2-3; cdr3_aa: CASSLRLAGLSTDTQYF; cdr3_nt: TGTGCCAGCAGCCTGAGACTAGCGGGGCTTAGCACAGATACGCAGTATTTT
clone_size: NA; d_call: NA; v_call: TRBV7-3; j_call: TRBJ2-1; cdr3_aa: CASSLTLANEQFF; cdr3_nt: TGTGCCAGCAGCTTAACTCTAGCCAATGAGCAGTTCTTC
clone_size: NA; d_call: TRBD1; v_call: TRBV19; j_call: TRBJ1-5; cdr3_aa: CASSVSGQGRGQPQHF; cdr3_nt: TGTGCCAGTAGTGTAAGTGGACAGGGTCGGGGTCAGCCCCAGCATTTT
clone_size: once; d_call: NA; v_call: TRBV12-2; j_call: TRBJ2-1; cdr3_aa: CASRLTRDRGYNEQFF; cdr3_nt: TGTGCAAGTCGCTTGACCCGGGACAGGGGCTACAATGAGCAGTTCTTC
clone_size: NA; d_call: NA; v_call: TRBV28; j_call: TRBJ2-2; cdr3_aa: CASRLGDRTGELFF; cdr3_nt: TGTGCCAGCAGGTTGGGAGATCGAACCGGGGAGCTGTTTTTT
clone_size: once; d_call: NA; v_call: TRBV7-2; j_call: TRBJ2-3; cdr3_aa: CASSAQGARTDTQYF; cdr3_nt: TGTGCCAGCAGCGCGCAGGGCGCGCGCACAGATACGCAGTATTTT
clone_size: NA; d_call: TRBD1; v_call: TRBV2; j_call: TRBJ1-4; cdr3_aa: CASSTQGFREKLFF; cdr3_nt: TGTGCCAGCAGTACACAGGGGTTTCGAGAAAAACTGTTTTTT
clone_size: few; d_call: NA; v_call: TRBV4-1; j_call: TRBJ1-5; cdr3_aa: CASSQENYSNQPQHF; cdr3_nt: TGCGCCAGCAGCCAAGAGAATTACAGTAATCAGCCCCAGCATTTT
clone_size: NA; d_call: NA; v_call: TRBV7-2; j_call: TRBJ1-3; cdr3_aa: CASSFGGTGNTIYF; cdr3_nt: TGTGCCAGCAGCTTTGGAGGAACTGGAAACACCATATATTTT
clone_size: once; d_call: TRBD2; v_call: TRBV6-5; j_call: TRBJ2-3; cdr3_aa: CASTSLAGETDTQYF; cdr3_nt: TGTGCCAGCACCTCCCTAGCGGGAGAAACAGATACGCAGTATTTT